This T cell receptor (beta chain) is drawn from a study of cytomegalovirus exposure and HLA in healthy donors. Trimming stripped 5 bases from V and 6 bases from J, with 11 bases between. Germline-derived CDR1 and CDR2 are DFQATT and SNEGSKA (reference sequence). This CDR3 comprises 11 residues. The PCR had 60 Vbeta and 13 Jbeta primers. The method was immunoSEQ multiplex PCR; TCRdb's version includes in-frame clones alone and lacks a portion of them. The sample carries 200,000 or so clones, 82% recorded once. The sequence derives from a boy aged 2-9 years in good health and CMV-seronegative. The sample was PBMCs. The gene calls are TRBV20-1 and TRBJ2-7, with TRBD2 as a possible D gene (5 bases). The CDR3, as DNA: TGCAGTGCTCTCGGGGTGGGCGAGCAGTACTTC. Amino acids: CSALGVGEQYF.